Each of the 5 T cell receptor beta chains below was sequenced from the same sample in a study of STAT5B mutations in CD4+ large granular lymphocyte leukemia. Produced via immunoSEQ multiplex PCR; TCRdb's table is partial and in-frame only. The table includes 21,000 or so clones, about four fifths detected once. The specimen sequenced was CD4+ T cells from blood buffy coats. Receptor source: a human donor in good health.

The chain's CDR3 is CASSHQNTKVQGNQPQHF. The CDR3 nucleotides are TGCGCCAGCAGTCACCAAAACACAAAAGTCCAGGGCAATCAGCCCCAGCATTTT. The rearrangement joins TRBV23-1 to TRBJ1-5; D not certain. TRBV23-1 is assigned to the ORF class and has an uncertain function. The CDR3 totals 18 residues. Trimming shortened V by 3 bases and J by 2 bases, and 20 bases separated the two germline ends.

The chain couples TRBV19 to TRBJ1-1, with a weak D call TRBD1 (6 bases). Germline CDR1 is LNHDA and CDR2 is SQIVND (reference sequence). The V and J ends lost 2 bases and 1 base respectively, with 8 bases between them. This CDR3 contains 14 residues. CDR3 in DNA: TGTGCCAGTAGTATAACAGGGAAGAACACTGAAGCTTTCTTT. Its translation: CASSITGKNTEAFF.

This chain links TRBV4-1 with TRBJ2-5; perhaps TRBD2 as D (7 bases). The CDR3 has 18 amino acids. Trimming pared 1 base from V and 9 bases from J, leaving 27 bases between. Looked up from germline, CDR1 is MGHRA and CDR2 is YSYEKL. In nucleotides, the CDR3 is TGCGCCAGCAGCCAAGGCCCCCTTTCGACAGGAGCCCGGGGGGCCCAGTACTTC. Translation: CASSQGPLSTGARGAQYF.

The chain carries TRBV2 and TRBJ1-1, with no clear D. The CDR3 extends over 13 amino acids. Germline V CDR1 and CDR2: SNHLY, FYNNEI. The V gene lost 5 bases and the J gene lost 0 bases, with 7 bases spanning the gap. CDR3 in DNA: TGTGCCAGCAGTCTAGGGTTGAACACTGAAGCTTTCTTT. Encoded protein: CASSLGLNTEAFF.

V and J are TRBV4-1 and TRBJ1-4; no firm D call. The CDR3 runs to 17 residues. Germline CDR1 and CDR2: MGHRA and YSYEKL. The V gene lost 4 bases and the J gene lost 0 bases, with 15 bases spanning the gap. CDR3 in DNA: TGCGCCAGCAGCCTCGTCGTAATTCCCCCAACTAATGAAAAACTGTTTTTT. Amino acids: CASSLVVIPPTNEKLFF.